This T cell receptor (beta chain) was profiled in a study of blood T cell repertoires in COVID-19 (TCRdb year 2020). The study in broad terms: The collaborator samples originated in the United States, Italy and Spain and spanned the acute and convalescent phases of COVID-19. The samples were drawn from the first 160 participants of the ongoing ImmuneRACE study and from roughly 1,300 subjects provided by 6 global collaborators. The dataset comprised deeply sampled blood TCRbeta repertoires from subjects exposed to, actively infected with, or recovered from COVID-19. A de-identified subject ID, COVID-19 status, age in years and sex were almost always included in the sample metadata. Where available, HLA class I and class II types were obtained from metadata supplied by the sample provider rather than from assay-based typing. The prospective study material was composed of cDNA or gDNA derived from T cells, B-cell-depleted T cells, or PBMCs. The repertoires were made available in a free public database intended to serve as a resource for research on the immune response to SARS-CoV-2. Study-wide findings and limitations: Clinical and demographic metadata were provided uncurated, with the amount varying by source and participant.

Via the germline V gene, CDR1 is SGHAT and CDR2 FQNNGV. Trimming takes 3 bases from V and 5 bases from J, and the germline ends sit 13 bases apart. Counted from cysteine to phenylalanine, this CDR3 has 14 amino acids. Of the read, only the CDR3 DNA is kept; its 42 bases are in frame from base 1. This clone was counted only a few times. Its specific antigen is unknown. Within one base of it there is no much larger clone, and no base qualities were kept. In the prospective study, participants were roughly 18 to 100 years old, resided in fewer than 25 geographic areas of the United States, and were enrolled through a virtual design. In the prospective study, cohorts were assigned on the basis of participant-reported clinical history obtained from a screening survey and a study questionnaire. Recovered participants in ImmuneRACE Cohort 3 were defined by two consecutive negative NP/OP PCR tests, clearance by a healthcare professional, or resolution of symptoms. In the prospective study, mobile phlebotomists collected whole blood, serum and a nasopharyngeal or oropharyngeal swab from each participant. Participants in the prospective study had the option to provide additional blood draws and questionnaires over a roughly two-month period. Prospective study blood samples were shipped either frozen or at room temperature before DNA extraction.

The immunoSEQ Assay, a bias-controlled multiplex PCR, was used to amplify TCRbeta CDR3 regions from genomic DNA. Per the authors' processing: Within the assay, amplification of reference gene primers was used to estimate how many nucleated cells each sample contained. Sequence reads were collapsed and filtered to measure the absolute abundance of every unique TCRbeta CDR3 rearrangement. For each sample, productive Simpson clonality was calculated as the square root of Simpson's diversity index across productive rearrangements. The clones in this table, taken by TCRdb from immuneACCESS, are in-frame only. Not every clone is retained; where verified, under half of the shortfall comes from an unresolved V gene, and the cause of the rest is unknown. The V and J calls and clone size come from that table; D and trimming were worked out from the DNA. Across this sample there are about 400,000 clones, with roughly 89% seen only once. The ten largest account for around 10% of the sample.

The sequence is built from TRBV11-2 and TRBJ2-5, and the D gene may be TRBD2, 6 bases matching. This receptor was identified in a woman in her forties or fifties who had recovered from COVID-19. The sample taken for sequencing was PBMCs or T cells enriched from blood (not recorded which). The nucleotide sequence reads TGTGCCAGCAGCTTCGGGGCGGGGCGGGAGACCCAGTACTTC. Its protein is CASSFGAGRETQYF.